This passage covers 7 T cell receptor beta chains from one sample sequenced in a study of blood T cell repertoires in COVID-19. Data came from immunoSEQ multiplex PCR; TCRdb stores just in-frame clones and leaves some out. Of just under 65,000 clones listed, 65% to 90% are singletons. Specimen: peripheral blood. Receptors originate from a man aged 40-55 years with acute or convalescent COVID-19.

This CDR3 is CASSQDQTGVRQYF. The DNA for the CDR3 is TGTGCCAGCAGCCAAGACCAGACAGGGGTTAGGCAGTACTTC. This chain links TRBV4-2 with TRBJ2-7; 8 nucleotides agree with TRBD1. V dropped 0 bases and J dropped 9; count of bases not matched to a gene: 7. Germline CDR1 LGHNA, CDR2 YNFKEQ. CDR3 length equals 14 residues.

The rearrangement links TRBV23-1 to TRBJ1-2, with TRBD1 matching over 8 bases. TRBV23-1 is assigned to the ORF class and has an uncertain function. The CDR3 totals 16 residues. V lost 5 bases to trimming and J lost 6 bases; unmatched junction nucleotides: 14. CDR3 sequence: CASSFDRGYRRDGYTF. CDR3 bases: TGCGCCAGCAGTTTTGACAGGGGCTACCGAAGAGATGGCTACACCTTC.

The chain joins TRBV6-2 or TRBV6-3 to TRBJ1-2; TRBD1 matches 10 bases. V was pared by 4 bases and J by 8 bases, with 7 bases of the junction left unmatched. The CDR3 is 14 amino acids. CDR1 is MNHEY and CDR2 is SVGEGT in the germline V gene. CDR3 DNA: TGTGCCAGCAGTTCCGACAGGGGGCTAGGAGGCTACACCTTC. The encoded protein is CASSSDRGLGGYTF.

The CDR3 spells CASSPTEGYGYTF. The CDR3 DNA reads TGCGCCAGCAGCCCGACGGAGGGCTATGGCTACACCTTC. The V and J genes are TRBV5-1 and TRBJ1-2, with no clear D. V lost 4 bases to trimming and J lost 4 bases, with 11 bases between them. Germline assignment: CDR1 SGHRS and CDR2 YFSETQ. The CDR3 runs to 13 residues.

The chain joins TRBV6-5 to TRBJ1-5; 7 bases are shared with TRBD1. The CDR3 has 13 amino acids. The junction had 4 bases not matched to a gene; V was cut back by 6 bases and J by 5 bases. Looked up from germline, CDR1 is MNHEY and CDR2 is SVGAGI. The CDR3 reads CASRPTGHQPQHF. The CDR3 nucleotides read TGTGCCAGCAGACCGACAGGGCATCAGCCCCAGCATTTT.

This rearrangement joins TRBV11-1 to TRBJ1-1, with unresolved D. The CDR3 sequence is 13 residues long. The V and J ends lost 6 bases and 1 base respectively, with 9 bases between them. Germline V gene data show CDR1 as SGHAT and CDR2 as FQDESV (reference sequence). The CDR3 loop is CASSLKKNTEAFF. CDR3 DNA sequence: TGTGCCAGCAGTCTAAAAAAGAACACTGAAGCTTTCTTT.

The chain is built from TRBV5-1 and TRBJ2-7, with 7 bases identical to TRBD2. Trimming at V came to 4 bases and at J to 3 bases, leaving 7 bases not matched to a gene. CDR3 length equals 14 residues. The germline gives CDR1 SGHRS, CDR2 YFSETQ. The CDR3 coding sequence is TGCGCCAGCAGCCCGGGACTACAGAACTACGAGCAGTACTTC. Its protein is CASSPGLQNYEQYF.